These 19 T cell receptor beta chains were sequenced from one sample in a study of T-cell memory formation after mild COVID-19. TCRdb reprocessed the 5' RACE reads via MiXCR and lists one record per CDR3 protein. This table holds under 450,000 distinct CDR3 sequences, more than 20% found once. Sequencing was carried out using PBMCs or a T cell subset sorted from them (not recorded which). These receptors all come from a man in his late teens or twenties who had mild COVID-19 (a few samples of this study predate the infection). Cell type and time point are not known.

The chain recombines TRBV29-1 with TRBJ2-2; D ambiguous. Germline loops: CDR1 SQVTM, CDR2 ANQGSEA. The CDR3 loop spans 14 amino acids. V lost 4 bases, J lost 5 bases, and 14 bases lay in between. CDR3 amino acids: CSVVVEKSTGELFF. The CDR3 DNA is TGCAGCGTTGTCGTTGAGAAGTCTACCGGGGAGCTGTTTTTT.

The CDR3 sequence is CSAGSLAGARNEQFF. In nucleotides, the CDR3 is TGCAGTGCTGGCTCGTTAGCGGGGGCCCGCAATGAGCAGTTCTTC. This chain connects TRBV20-1 to TRBJ2-1; 9 bases fit TRBD2. With 5 bases clipped from V and 6 bases from J, the junction kept 11 bases outside the gene matches. CDR1 is DFQATT and CDR2 is SNEGSKA in the germline V gene (reference sequence). CDR3 length: 15 residues.

This clonotype was counted at least ten times. In DNA, the CDR3 is TGCAGCGTTGACCCCGGGGCGAGGGAGACCCAGTACTTC. Translated, it gives CSVDPGARETQYF. The chain employs TRBV29-1 and TRBJ2-5, with D possibly being TRBD1 or TRBD2 (5 bases each). The CDR3 covers 13 residues. Germline V gene sequence: CDR1 SQVTM, CDR2 ANQGSEA. The V and J ends lost 3 bases and 5 bases respectively, with 13 bases between them. The full variable domain, rest sourced from reference TRBV29-1 and TRBJ2-5, is SAVISQKPSRDICQRGTSLTIQCQVDSQVTMMFWYRQQPGQSLTLIATANQGSEATYESGFVIDKFPISRPNLTFSTLTVSNMSPEDSSIYLCSVDPGARETQYFGPGTRLLVL.

The chain joins TRBV27 to TRBJ2-2, with TRBD1 identical over 11 bases. In germline, CDR1 is MNHEY, CDR2 SMNVEV (reference sequence). Losses at the gene ends were 7 bases for V and 7 bases for J; bases not matched to a gene: 5. This CDR3 has 14 amino acids. CDR3 in DNA: TGTGCCAGCAACCGGGACAGGGGGATCGGGGAGCTGTTTTTT. The encoded protein is CASNRDRGIGELFF.

The chain is built from TRBV12-3 or TRBV12-4 and TRBJ2-3; D possibly corresponds to TRBD1 (7 bases). Trimming pared 0 bases from V and 4 bases from J, leaving 20 bases between. This CDR3 is built from 18 residues. CDR3 sequence reads: CASSLATRQGGEADTQYF. DNA of the CDR3: TGTGCCAGCAGTTTAGCGACCCGACAGGGAGGAGAAGCAGATACGCAGTATTTT.

The table lists this clonotype with a few counts. The chain links TRBV12-3 or TRBV12-4 to TRBJ1-1; D is undetermined. The germline V and J ends were trimmed by 6 bases and 5 bases, with 10 bases remaining between them. CDR3 length: 12 residues. The CDR3 DNA follows: TGTGCCAGCAGCTCACCGGGGACTGAAGCTTTCTTT. Protein: CASSSPGTEAFF.

V is TRBV7-2 and J is TRBJ2-1; weak D call: TRBD2 (7 bases). CDR1 and CDR2 (germline): SGHTA, FQGNSA. Trimming removed 3 bases at V and 6 bases at J, with 15 bases between. The CDR3 has 15 residues. CDR3 coding DNA: TGTGCCAGCAGCTTGGGGGGGGCCACCTCCAATGAGCAGTTCTTC. It is translated as CASSLGGATSNEQFF.

The table lists this clonotype with many counts. This chain connects TRBV7-2 to TRBJ1-2; D unclear. Germline CDR1 SGHTA, CDR2 FQGNSA. V was trimmed by 5 bases and J by 0 bases, leaving 10 bases between them. This CDR3 has 14 amino acids. The CDR3 nucleotides are TGTGCCAGCAGCCCCGATGGATCTAACTATGGCTACACCTTC. Amino acids: CASSPDGSNYGYTF. The full variable domain, rest sourced from reference TRBV7-2 and TRBJ1-2, is GAGVSQSPSNKVTEKGKDVELRCDPISGHTALYWYRQSLGQGLEFLIYFQGNSAPDKSGLPSDRFSAERTGGSVSTLTIQRTQQEDSAVYLCASSPDGSNYGYTFGSGTRLTVV.

This chain uses TRBV7-2 with TRBJ1-5; no clear D. Germline V lookup: CDR1 SGHTA, CDR2 FQGNSA. Trimming left V 5 bases short and J 6 bases short, with 14 bases between. The CDR3 has 14 residues. This chain's CDR3 is CASSEGYSGQPQHF. The CDR3 region has the DNA TGTGCCAGCAGCGAGGGATACAGTGGTCAGCCCCAGCATTTT.

CDR3 sequence reads: CASRARVTGELFF. CDR3 coding DNA: TGTGCCAGCAGAGCCAGGGTAACCGGGGAGCTGTTTTTT. V is TRBV6-2 or TRBV6-3 and J is TRBJ2-2; D is possibly TRBD1 (5 bases). Germline values: CDR1 MNHEY, CDR2 SVGEGT. The CDR3 spans 13 residues. V was cut by 6 bases and J by 5 bases, with 10 bases left in between.

The J gene is TRBJ2-1, the V gene TRBV4-3, with TRBD2 identical over 9 bases. CDR3 size: 17 residues. V was pared by 0 bases and J by 1 base, with 4 bases of the junction left unmatched. Germline V gene data show CDR1 as LGHNA and CDR2 as YSLEER. The CDR3 nucleotides read TGCGCCAGCAGCCAAGAACTCACTAGCGGGTCCTACAATGAGCAGTTCTTC. It encodes CASSQELTSGSYNEQFF.

A word on this clonotype: The junction departs from germline at one end; a sequencing error may be responsible. V and J are TRBV28 and TRBJ1-2, with no clear D. Looked up from germline, CDR1 is MDHEN and CDR2 is SYDVKM. The CDR3 has 13 amino acids. CDR3 nucleotides: TGTGCCAGCAGCCGAGAGTCCCTTCCATTCCTCCCCTTC. This encodes CASSRESLPFLPF.

The sample holds many counts of this clonotype. J is TRBJ2-3 and V is TRBV5-1, with no clear D. The V gene's germline CDR1 is SGHRS and CDR2 YFSETQ. Trimming cost V 4 bases and J 0 bases, with 9 bases left between them. The CDR3 is made up of 14 amino acids. The CDR3 bases are TGCGCCAGCAGCCCCCTACAGAGCACAGATACGCAGTATTTT. It yields the protein CASSPLQSTDTQYF.

The rearrangement uses TRBV6-5 and TRBJ1-1; D remains ambiguous. The germline V gene encodes CDR1 MNHEY and CDR2 SVGAGI. Trimming cost V 2 bases and J 2 bases, with 12 bases left between them. This CDR3 contains 15 residues. This CDR3 reads CASSYVSAANTEAFF. In DNA form, the CDR3 reads TGTGCCAGCAGTTACGTATCGGCGGCCAACACTGAAGCTTTCTTT.

This chain links TRBV4-3 with TRBJ2-7; no clear D gene. Germline V gene sequence: CDR1 LGHNA, CDR2 YSLEER. Between the trimmed V and J ends, which lost 0 bases and 4 bases, there was a span of 10 bases. This CDR3 spans 14 amino acids. The CDR3 protein is CASSQDPWEYEQYF. In DNA, the CDR3 is TGCGCCAGCAGCCAAGATCCCTGGGAATACGAGCAGTACTTC.

This clonotype was detected a few times. This chain uses TRBV7-9 with TRBJ2-5, with D possibly called TRBD1 or TRBD2 (5 bases each). CDR1 and CDR2 from the germline V gene are SEHNR and FQNEAQ (reference sequence). Trimming pared 6 bases from V and 2 bases from J, leaving 19 bases between. The CDR3 runs to 16 residues. The CDR3 is CASSYGPGRNQETQYF. The CDR3 DNA sequence: TGTGCCAGCAGTTATGGGCCGGGACGGAATCAAGAGACCCAGTACTTC.

This clonotype was counted between two and nine times. The chain links TRBV6-4 to TRBJ1-2, with D hard to call. V was shortened by 6 bases and J by 4 bases, with 9 bases between the two germline ends. This CDR3 region has 12 residues. CDR1 and CDR2 (germline): MRHNA, SNTAGT. The CDR3 nucleotides read TGTGCCAGCAGAGAAGAATTCTATGGCTACACCTTC. Protein sequence: CASREEFYGYTF.

The CDR3 sequence: CASSQSKLDTQYF. CDR3 bases: TGTGCCAGCAGCCAATCCAAGCTGGATACGCAGTATTTT. This chain joins TRBV4-2 and TRBJ2-3, with no clear D. CDR1 is LGHNA, CDR2 YNFKEQ, per germline. The CDR3 covers 13 residues. V lost 2 bases and J 6 bases, leaving 9 bases between the germline ends.

This clonotype was counted at least ten times. The chain recombines TRBV7-2 with TRBJ2-5; TRBD1 agrees at 7 bases. The germline gives CDR1 SGHTA, CDR2 FQGNSA. J was trimmed by 3 bases and V by 5 bases; bases with no gene match: 3. The CDR3 totals 13 residues. CDR3 amino acids: CASSRGTEETQYF. In DNA form, the CDR3 reads TGTGCCAGCAGCCGAGGGACAGAAGAGACCCAGTACTTC.